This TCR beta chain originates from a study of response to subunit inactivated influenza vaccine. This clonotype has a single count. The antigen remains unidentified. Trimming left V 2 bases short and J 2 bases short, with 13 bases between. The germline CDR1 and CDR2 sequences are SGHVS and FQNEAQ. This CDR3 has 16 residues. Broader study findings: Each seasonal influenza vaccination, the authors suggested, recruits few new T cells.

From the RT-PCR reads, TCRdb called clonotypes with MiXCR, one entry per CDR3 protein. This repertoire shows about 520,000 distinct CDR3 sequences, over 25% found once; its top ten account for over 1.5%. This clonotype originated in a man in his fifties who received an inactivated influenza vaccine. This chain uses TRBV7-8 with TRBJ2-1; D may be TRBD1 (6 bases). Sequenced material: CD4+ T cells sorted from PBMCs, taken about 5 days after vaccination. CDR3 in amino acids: CASSLSRWGPYNEQFF. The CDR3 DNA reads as TGTGCCAGCAGCTTAAGTAGGTGGGGGCCCTACAATGAGCAGTTCTTC.